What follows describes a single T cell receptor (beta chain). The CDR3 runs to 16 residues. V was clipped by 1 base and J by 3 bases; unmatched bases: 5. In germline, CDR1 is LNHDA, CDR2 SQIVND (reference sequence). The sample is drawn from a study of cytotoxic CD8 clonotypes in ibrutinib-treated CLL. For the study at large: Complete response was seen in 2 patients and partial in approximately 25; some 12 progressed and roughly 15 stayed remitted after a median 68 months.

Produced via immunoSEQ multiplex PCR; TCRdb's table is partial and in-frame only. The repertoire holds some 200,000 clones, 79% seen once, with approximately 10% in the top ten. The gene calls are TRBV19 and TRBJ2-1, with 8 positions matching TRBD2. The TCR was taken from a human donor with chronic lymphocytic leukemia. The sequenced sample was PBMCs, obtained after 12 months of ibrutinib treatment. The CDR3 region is CASSIVSGGNYNEQFF. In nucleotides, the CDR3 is TGTGCCAGTAGTATAGTGAGCGGGGGCAACTACAATGAGCAGTTCTTC. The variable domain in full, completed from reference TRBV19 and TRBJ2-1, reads DGGITQSPKYLFRKEGQNVTLSCEQNLNHDAMYWYRQDPGQGLRLIYYSQIVNDFQKGDIAEGYSVSREKKESFPLTVTSAQKNPTAFYLCASSIVSGGNYNEQFFGPGTRLTVL.